These T cell receptor beta chains were read from a single sample in a study of cytomegalovirus exposure and HLA in healthy donors. The data were produced by immunoSEQ multiplex PCR, yet TCRdb's version contains in-frame clones alone and is incomplete. In the table there are about 110,000 clones, about 85% of which are singletons. The sequencing input was PBMCs. These receptor sequences come from a woman between 18 and 29 years old in good health and CMV-seronegative. Each CDR3 is given with its conserved first and last residue. Each record gives: J gene, V gene, D gene, clone size, CDR3 DNA, CDR3 protein. A D gene is named only where the DNA matches it firmly. The listing skips clone size in some rows; elsewhere it reads once, few, many or a size class.

>TRBJ1-2|TRBV6-5|-|once
TGTGCCAGCAGTTATGACACCCGTCTGAAGGGCTACACCTTC
CASSYDTRLKGYTF
>TRBJ2-2|TRBV29-1|TRBD1|-
TGCAGCACCCGGGACAGGGAACCCGGGGAGCTGTTTTTT
CSTRDREPGELFF
>TRBJ2-3|TRBV7-8|TRBD2|-
TGTGCCAGCAGCCGAGGACTAGCGGGGGACTACACAGATACGCAGTATTTT
CASSRGLAGDYTDTQYF
>TRBJ1-1|TRBV9|TRBD1|-
TGTGCCAGCAGCCCTCGACAGGGGAACACTGAAGCTTTCTTT
CASSPRQGNTEAFF
>TRBJ1-2|TRBV30|-|-
TGTGCCTCTACAGGGCCTAACTATGGCTACACCTTC
CASTGPNYGYTF
>TRBJ2-1|TRBV6-5|TRBD2|-
TGTGCCAGCAGTTACTCTACTAGCGGGGGGGTCAATGAGCAGTTCTTC
CASSYSTSGGVNEQFF
>TRBJ2-2|TRBV6-1|TRBD2|once
TGTGCCAGCAGTGAAAATCGACAAACTAGCGGGGGCCGGAATACGAACACCGGGGAGCTGTTTTTT
CASSENRQTSGGRNTNTGELFF
>TRBJ1-5|TRBV7-6|TRBD1|-
TGTGCCAGCAGCTTAGGGACAGGTCGGGGGCATCAGCCCCAGCATTTT
CASSLGTGRGHQPQHF
>TRBJ1-1|TRBV5-8|-|-
TGTGCCAGCAGCTTGTTGGGGGGGGTTGATGTGAACACTGAAGCTTTCTTT
CASSLLGGVDVNTEAFF
>TRBJ1-2|TRBV6-5|-|-
TGTGCCAGCAGAATAGGTGCGAGTTGGAGCTATGGCTACACCTTC
CASRIGASWSYGYTF
>TRBJ1-2|TRBV5-1|-|-
TGCGCCAGCAGCCAGGACAGTTCTAACTATGGCTACACCTTC
CASSQDSSNYGYTF